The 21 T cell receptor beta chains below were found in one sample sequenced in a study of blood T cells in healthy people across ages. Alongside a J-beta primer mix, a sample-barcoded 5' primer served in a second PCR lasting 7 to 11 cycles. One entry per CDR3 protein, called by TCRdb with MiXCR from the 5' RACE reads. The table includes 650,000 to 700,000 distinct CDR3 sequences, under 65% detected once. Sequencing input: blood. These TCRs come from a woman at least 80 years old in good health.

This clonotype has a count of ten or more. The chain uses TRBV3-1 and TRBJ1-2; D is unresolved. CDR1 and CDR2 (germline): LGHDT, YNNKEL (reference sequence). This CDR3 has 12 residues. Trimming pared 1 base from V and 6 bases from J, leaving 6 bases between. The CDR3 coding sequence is TGTGCCAGCAGCCAAGCGATCCATGGCTACACCTTC. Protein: CASSQAIHGYTF.

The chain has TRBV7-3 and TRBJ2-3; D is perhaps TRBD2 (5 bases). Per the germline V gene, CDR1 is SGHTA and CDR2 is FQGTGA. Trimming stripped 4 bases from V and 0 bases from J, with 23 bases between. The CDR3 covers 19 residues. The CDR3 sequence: CASSSPPPAGTNSTDTQYF. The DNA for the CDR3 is TGTGCCAGCAGCTCCCCCCCACCGGCGGGTACAAACAGCACAGATACGCAGTATTTT. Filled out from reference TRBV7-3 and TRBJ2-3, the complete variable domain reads GAGVSQTPSNKVTEKGKYVELRCDPISGHTALYWYRQSLGQGPEFLIYFQGTGAADDSGLPNDRFFAVRPEGSVSTLKIQRTERGDSAVYLCASSSPPPAGTNSTDTQYFGPGTRLTVL.

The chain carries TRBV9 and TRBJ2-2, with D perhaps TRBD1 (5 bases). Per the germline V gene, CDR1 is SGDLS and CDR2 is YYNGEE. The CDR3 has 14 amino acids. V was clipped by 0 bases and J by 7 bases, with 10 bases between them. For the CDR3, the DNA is TGTGCCAGCAGCGTAGGCAGGGAAGGCGGGGAGCTGTTTTTT. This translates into CASSVGREGGELFF. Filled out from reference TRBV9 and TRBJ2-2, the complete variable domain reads DSGVTQTPKHLITATGQRVTLRCSPRSGDLSVYWYQQSLDQGLQFLIQYYNGEERAKGNILERFSAQQFPDLHSELNLSSLELGDSALYFCASSVGREGGELFFGEGSRLTVL.

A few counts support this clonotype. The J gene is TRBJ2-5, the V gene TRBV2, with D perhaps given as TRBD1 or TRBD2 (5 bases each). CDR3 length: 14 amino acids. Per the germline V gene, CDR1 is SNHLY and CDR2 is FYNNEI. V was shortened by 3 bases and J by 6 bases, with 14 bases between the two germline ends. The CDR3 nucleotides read TGTGCCAGCAGTGATGGGACGGGCCGCCAGACCCAGTACTTC. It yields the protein CASSDGTGRQTQYF.

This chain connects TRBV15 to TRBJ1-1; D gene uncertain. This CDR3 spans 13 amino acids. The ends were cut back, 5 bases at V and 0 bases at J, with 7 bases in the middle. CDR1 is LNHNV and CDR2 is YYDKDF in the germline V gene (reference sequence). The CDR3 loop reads CATSVGLNTEAFF. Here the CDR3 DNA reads TGTGCCACCAGCGTTGGGTTGAACACTGAAGCTTTCTTT. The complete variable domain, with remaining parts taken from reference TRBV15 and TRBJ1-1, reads DAMVIQNPRYQVTQFGKPVTLSCSQTLNHNVMYWYQQKSSQAPKLLFHYYDKDFNNEADTPDNFQSRRPNTSFCFLDIRSPGLGDTAMYLCATSVGLNTEAFFGQGTRLTVV.

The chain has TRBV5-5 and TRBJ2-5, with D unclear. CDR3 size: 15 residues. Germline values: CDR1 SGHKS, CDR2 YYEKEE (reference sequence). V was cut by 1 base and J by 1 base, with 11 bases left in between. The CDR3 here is CASSLIAETQETQYF. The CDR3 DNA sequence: TGTGCCAGCAGCTTGATCGCAGAAACCCAAGAGACCCAGTACTTC.

The CDR3 here is CASSLSTSGGITQYF. Written as DNA, the CDR3 is TGTGCCAGCAGCTTATCGACTAGCGGGGGGATTACGCAGTATTTT. The chain joins TRBV7-2 to TRBJ2-3, with 13 bases aligning to TRBD2. The CDR3 spans 15 residues. V gave up 2 bases and J gave up 8 bases; unmatched junction bases: 4. Germline V CDR1 and CDR2: SGHTA, FQGNSA.

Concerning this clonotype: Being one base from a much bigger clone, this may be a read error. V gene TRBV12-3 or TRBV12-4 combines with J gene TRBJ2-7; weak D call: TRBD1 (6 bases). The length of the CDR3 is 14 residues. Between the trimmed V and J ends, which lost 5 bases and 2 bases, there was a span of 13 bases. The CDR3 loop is CASSVRDNTYEQYF. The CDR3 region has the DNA TGTGCCAGCAGTGTTCGGGACAACACCTACGAGCAGTACTTC.

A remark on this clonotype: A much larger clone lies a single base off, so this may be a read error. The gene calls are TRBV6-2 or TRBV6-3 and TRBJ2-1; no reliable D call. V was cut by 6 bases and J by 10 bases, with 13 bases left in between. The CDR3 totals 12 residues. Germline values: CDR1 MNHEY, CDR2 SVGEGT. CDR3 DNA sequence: TGTGCCAGCAGGAAAGGTGTCTACGAGCAGTTCTTC. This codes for CASRKGVYEQFF.

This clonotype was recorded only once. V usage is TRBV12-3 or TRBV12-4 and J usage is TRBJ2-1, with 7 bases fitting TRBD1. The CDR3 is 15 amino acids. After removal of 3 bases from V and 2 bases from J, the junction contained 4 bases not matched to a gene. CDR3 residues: CASSLGTAAYNEQFF. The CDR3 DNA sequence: TGTGCCAGCAGTTTGGGGACAGCGGCCTACAATGAGCAGTTCTTC.

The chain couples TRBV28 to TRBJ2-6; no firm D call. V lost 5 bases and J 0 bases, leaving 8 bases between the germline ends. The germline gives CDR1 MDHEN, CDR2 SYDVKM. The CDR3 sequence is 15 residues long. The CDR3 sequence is CASSQHTSGANVLTF. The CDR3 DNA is TGTGCCAGCAGTCAACACACCTCTGGGGCCAACGTCCTGACTTTC.

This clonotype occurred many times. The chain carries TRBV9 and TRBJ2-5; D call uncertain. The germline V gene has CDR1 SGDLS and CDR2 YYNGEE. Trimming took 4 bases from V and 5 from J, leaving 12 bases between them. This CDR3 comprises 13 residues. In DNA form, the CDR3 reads TGTGCCAGCAGCTCAAGTCGCCTGGAGACCCAGTACTTC. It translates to CASSSSRLETQYF. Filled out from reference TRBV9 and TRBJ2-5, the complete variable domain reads DSGVTQTPKHLITATGQRVTLRCSPRSGDLSVYWYQQSLDQGLQFLIQYYNGEERAKGNILERFSAQQFPDLHSELNLSSLELGDSALYFCASSSSRLETQYFGPGTRLLVL.

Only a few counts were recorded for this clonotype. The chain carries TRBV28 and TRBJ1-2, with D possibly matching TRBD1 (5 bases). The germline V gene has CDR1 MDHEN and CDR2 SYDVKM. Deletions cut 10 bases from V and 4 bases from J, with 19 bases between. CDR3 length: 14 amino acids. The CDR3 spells CATTRGAVRYGYTF. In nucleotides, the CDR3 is TGTGCCACCACAAGAGGGGCCGTACGCTATGGCTACACCTTC.

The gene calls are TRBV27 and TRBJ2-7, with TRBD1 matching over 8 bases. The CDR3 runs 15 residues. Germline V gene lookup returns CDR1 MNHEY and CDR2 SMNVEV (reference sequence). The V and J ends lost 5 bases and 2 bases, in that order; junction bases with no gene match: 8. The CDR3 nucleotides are TGTGCCAGCAGTACCGGGCCGGGACAGGCCTACGAGCAGTACTTC. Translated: CASSTGPGQAYEQYF.

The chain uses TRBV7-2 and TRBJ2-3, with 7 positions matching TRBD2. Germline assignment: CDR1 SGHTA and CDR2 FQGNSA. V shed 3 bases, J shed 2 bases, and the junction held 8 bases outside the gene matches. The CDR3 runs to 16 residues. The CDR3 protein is CASSFRRGSNTDTQYF. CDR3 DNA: TGTGCCAGCAGCTTTCGGCGGGGGAGCAACACAGATACGCAGTATTTT.

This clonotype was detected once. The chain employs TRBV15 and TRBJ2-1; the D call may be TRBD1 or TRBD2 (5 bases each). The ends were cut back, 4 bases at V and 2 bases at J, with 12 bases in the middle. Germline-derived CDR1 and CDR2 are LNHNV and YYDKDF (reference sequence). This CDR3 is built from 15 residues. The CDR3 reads CATSKDLGAYNEQFF. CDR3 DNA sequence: TGTGCCACCAGCAAAGACCTGGGGGCCTACAATGAGCAGTTCTTC.

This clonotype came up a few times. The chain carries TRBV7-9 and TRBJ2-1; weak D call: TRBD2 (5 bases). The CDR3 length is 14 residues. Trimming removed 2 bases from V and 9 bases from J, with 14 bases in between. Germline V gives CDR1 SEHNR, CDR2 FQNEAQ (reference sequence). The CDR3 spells CASSLLATSGEQFF. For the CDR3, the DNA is TGTGCCAGCAGCTTACTAGCTACAAGTGGTGAGCAGTTCTTC.

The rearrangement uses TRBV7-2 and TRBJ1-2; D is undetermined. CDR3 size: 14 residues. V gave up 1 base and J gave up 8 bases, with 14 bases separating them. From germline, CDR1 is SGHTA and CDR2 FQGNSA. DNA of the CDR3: TGTGCCAGCAGCTTAGATGCGCCGGCCGGGGGCTACACCTTC. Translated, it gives CASSLDAPAGGYTF.

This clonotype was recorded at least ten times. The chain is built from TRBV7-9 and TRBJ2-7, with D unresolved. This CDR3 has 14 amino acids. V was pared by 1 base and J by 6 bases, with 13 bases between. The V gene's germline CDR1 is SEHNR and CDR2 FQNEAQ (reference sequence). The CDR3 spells CASSLGGSLTEQYF. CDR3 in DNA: TGTGCCAGCAGCTTAGGGGGTAGTCTTACCGAGCAGTACTTC.

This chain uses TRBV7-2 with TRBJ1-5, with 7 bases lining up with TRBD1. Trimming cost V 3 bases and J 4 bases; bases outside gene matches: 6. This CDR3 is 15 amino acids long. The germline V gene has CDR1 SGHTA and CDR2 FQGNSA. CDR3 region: CASSFDRAPNQPQHF. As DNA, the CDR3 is TGTGCCAGCAGCTTCGACAGGGCTCCTAATCAGCCCCAGCATTTT. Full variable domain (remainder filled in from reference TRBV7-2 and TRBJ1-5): GAGVSQSPSNKVTEKGKDVELRCDPISGHTALYWYRQSLGQGLEFLIYFQGNSAPDKSGLPSDRFSAERTGGSVSTLTIQRTQQEDSAVYLCASSFDRAPNQPQHFGDGTRLSIL.

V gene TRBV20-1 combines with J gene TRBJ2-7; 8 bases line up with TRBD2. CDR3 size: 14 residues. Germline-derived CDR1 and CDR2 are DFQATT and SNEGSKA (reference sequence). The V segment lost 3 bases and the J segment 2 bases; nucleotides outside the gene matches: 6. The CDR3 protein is CSASSQRGTYEQYF. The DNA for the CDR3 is TGCAGTGCTAGCTCCCAGCGGGGGACCTACGAGCAGTACTTC.